This is a list of T cell receptor beta chains from one sample in a study of T cell repertoires in cytomegalovirus infection. TCRdb passed the reads through MiXCR, listing each CDR3 protein once. Here the sample spans just under 550,000 distinct CDR3 sequences, about a quarter being singletons. The specimen sequenced was PBMCs. These receptors came from a human donor in good health (CMV status not recorded). Some clones in this sample may be carry-over from other donors' samples. The CDR3 runs from the conserved cysteine through the conserved F or W. The D gene is left open where the match is weak. For some rows the clone size is stated as once, few or many, or as a class when expanded; others skip it.

V	J	D	size	CDR3	DNA
TRBV7-8	TRBJ2-2	TRBD1	few	CASSWAGTGGFWELFF	TGTGCCAGCAGCTGGGCCGGGACAGGGGGCTTTTGGGAGCTGTTTTTT
TRBV3-1	TRBJ1-2	-	-	CASSQEGLGEGYTF	TGTGCCAGCAGCCAAGAGGGATTGGGGGAAGGCTACACCTTC
TRBV5-6	TRBJ2-3	TRBD2	once	CASSSGAGTIGDTQYF	TGTGCCAGCAGCTCTGGAGCGGGAACAATCGGGGATACGCAGTATTTT
TRBV6-1	TRBJ2-5	TRBD2	few	CASSDGGGPETQYF	TGTGCCAGCAGTGATGGGGGGGGACCGGAGACCCAGTACTTC
TRBV4-1	TRBJ2-5	TRBD1	-	CASSQVRDRASETQYF	TGCGCCAGCAGCCAAGTCCGAGACAGGGCCTCGGAGACCCAGTACTTC
TRBV6-2/TRBV6-3	TRBJ2-7	TRBD2	many	CASRTSGYEQYF	TGTGCCAGCAGGACTAGCGGATACGAGCAGTACTTC
TRBV11-3	TRBJ2-1	TRBD2	-	CASSLSSSGPPSSFF	TGTGCCAGCAGCTTAAGCTCTAGCGGGCCTCCGTCCTCGTTCTTC
TRBV20-1	TRBJ2-1	-	few	CSASGNSYNEQFF	TGCAGTGCTAGCGGGAACTCCTACAATGAGCAGTTCTTC
TRBV12-3/TRBV12-4	TRBJ1-4	-	-	CASSNPGLEKLFF	TGTGCCAGCAGTAACCCGGGTCTAGAAAAACTGTTTTTT
TRBV11-3	TRBJ2-1	TRBD2	few	CASSSTSENEQFF	TGTGCCAGCAGCTCGACTAGCGAAAATGAGCAGTTCTTC
TRBV20-1	TRBJ2-7	-	few	CSARDPRVIRSEQYF	TGCAGTGCTAGAGATCCTAGAGTAATAAGGTCCGAGCAGTACTTC
TRBV15	TRBJ2-3	-	-	CATSRDRDGSTDTQYF	TGTGCCACCAGCAGAGACAGGGACGGGAGCACAGATACGCAGTATTTT
TRBV7-6	TRBJ2-5	TRBD2	few	CASSSSSGRARETQYF	TGTGCCAGCAGCAGCTCTAGCGGGAGGGCCCGGGAGACCCAGTACTTC
TRBV12-3/TRBV12-4	TRBJ1-1	-	-	CASTPGGVKTEAFF	TGTGCCAGCACCCCGGGAGGGGTAAAAACTGAAGCTTTCTTT
TRBV11-2	TRBJ2-5	-	-	CASSLAGTPPVQETQYF	TGTGCCAGCAGCTTAGCCGGGACACCGCCGGTCCAGGAGACCCAGTACTTC
TRBV6-2/TRBV6-3	TRBJ2-7	TRBD2	few	CASSYFPSGPSSYEQYF	TGTGCCAGCAGTTACTTTCCTAGCGGGCCGAGCTCCTACGAGCAGTACTTC
TRBV15	TRBJ1-4	TRBD1	-	CATSSRTGTANEKLFF	TGTGCCACCAGCAGTCGAACCGGGACAGCTAATGAAAAACTGTTTTTT
TRBV7-2	TRBJ2-1	TRBD2	many	CASSSGLAAYNEQFF	TGTGCCAGCAGCTCGGGACTAGCGGCCTACAATGAGCAGTTCTTC
TRBV2	TRBJ2-7	-	-	CASTSDSYEQYF	TGTGCCAGCACCTCCGACTCCTACGAGCAGTACTTC
TRBV4-1	TRBJ1-2	-	-	CASSQDGWRSRGYTF	TGCGCCAGCAGCCAAGACGGGTGGAGATCGCGGGGCTACACCTTC
TRBV12-3/TRBV12-4	TRBJ1-1	-	-	CASSRHLRDTEAFF	TGTGCCAGCAGTCGCCACCTTCGGGACACTGAAGCTTTCTTT
TRBV12-3/TRBV12-4	TRBJ2-7	TRBD1	-	CASSLGTALGYEQYF	TGTGCCAGCAGCCTAGGGACAGCGCTTGGCTACGAGCAGTACTTC
TRBV6-7	TRBJ2-5	-	-	CASSYPGHLGDFNQETQYF	TGTGCCAGCAGTTACCCGGGACACCTAGGAGATTTCAACCAAGAGACCCAGTACTTC
TRBV11-3	TRBJ2-3	TRBD2	few	CASSSNPGGWSTDTQYF	TGTGCCAGCAGCTCCAACCCCGGGGGGTGGAGCACAGATACGCAGTATTTT
TRBV6-5	TRBJ1-2	-	-	CASSYSTSGTGYGYTF	TGTGCCAGCAGTTACTCAACCTCGGGGACGGGCTATGGCTACACCTTC
TRBV7-9	TRBJ2-3	TRBD2	-	CASSQGLGSDTQYF	TGTGCCAGCAGCCAGGGACTAGGATCGGATACGCAGTATTTT
TRBV11-2	TRBJ2-1	TRBD2	-	CASSLPAGTSGDYNEQFF	TGTGCCAGCAGCTTGCCTGCCGGGACTAGCGGGGACTACAATGAGCAGTTCTTC
TRBV19	TRBJ2-5	-	-	CASSIRASSETQYF	TGTGCCAGTAGTATTAGGGCCTCGTCGGAGACCCAGTACTTC
TRBV4-1	TRBJ1-1	TRBD1	-	CASSLRDRGDTEAFF	TGCGCCAGCAGCCTCCGGGACAGGGGGGACACTGAAGCTTTCTTT
TRBV9	TRBJ2-7	-	-	CASSVDARMGEQYF	TGTGCCAGCAGCGTAGATGCCAGAATGGGCGAGCAGTACTTC
TRBV20-1	TRBJ1-1	TRBD1	-	CSARVTGTAEAFF	TGCAGTGCTAGAGTCACCGGGACAGCTGAAGCTTTCTTT
TRBV5-1	TRBJ2-3	-	-	CASRPLSSTDTQYF	TGCGCCAGCAGACCGCTGTCGAGCACAGATACGCAGTATTTT
TRBV4-1	TRBJ2-7	TRBD1	many	CASSQEPRTGVSYEQYF	TGCGCCAGCAGCCAAGAACCCCGGACAGGCGTTTCCTACGAGCAGTACTTC
TRBV19	TRBJ2-1	-	few	CASIPRVGSYNEQFF	TGTGCCAGTATACCGCGGGTCGGGTCCTACAATGAGCAGTTCTTC
TRBV6-2/TRBV6-3	TRBJ2-3	-	many	CASSYEVAADTQYF	TGTGCCAGCAGTTACGAGGTAGCGGCAGATACGCAGTATTTT
TRBV6-2/TRBV6-3	TRBJ2-1	TRBD2	-	CATQLAGRYNEQFF	TGTGCCACCCAACTAGCGGGCCGTTACAATGAGCAGTTCTTC
TRBV12-3/TRBV12-4	TRBJ2-3	-	-	CASSPRDADTQYF	TGTGCCAGCAGTCCTAGGGATGCAGATACGCAGTATTTT
TRBV20-1	TRBJ2-4	-	few	CSARAEGVLAKNIQYF	TGCAGTGCTAGAGCCGAGGGGGTTCTCGCCAAAAACATTCAGTACTTC
TRBV6-1	TRBJ2-5	TRBD1	-	CAGRQGAGETQYF	TGTGCCGGACGACAGGGGGCGGGAGAGACCCAGTACTTC
TRBV4-1	TRBJ1-1	-	-	CASSQVRSANTEAFF	TGCGCCAGCAGCCAGGTACGTTCGGCGAACACTGAAGCTTTCTTT
TRBV5-4	TRBJ2-1	-	-	CAATSRSSGAYNEQFF	TGTGCCGCTACATCGAGATCGAGCGGTGCCTACAATGAGCAGTTCTTC
TRBV7-2	TRBJ1-1	TRBD1	many	CASSSDRGNGAFF	TGTGCCAGCAGCTCCGACAGGGGAAATGGTGCTTTCTTT
TRBV6-5	TRBJ1-4	TRBD1	-	CASSLGLTGRSEKLFF	TGTGCCAGCAGTTTGGGATTGACAGGGCGGAGTGAAAAACTGTTTTTT
TRBV7-9	TRBJ1-2	-	few	CASSPGPTANYGYTF	TGTGCCAGCAGCCCTGGGCCAACTGCTAACTATGGCTACACCTTC
TRBV7-2	TRBJ2-3	TRBD2	-	CASSSPKLAGATDTQYF	TGTGCCAGCAGCTCCCCAAAGCTAGCGGGAGCCACAGATACGCAGTATTTT
TRBV28	TRBJ2-3	-	-	CASSPLRTTDTQYF	TGTGCCAGCAGCCCCCTTCGGACGACAGATACGCAGTATTTT
TRBV12-3/TRBV12-4	TRBJ2-2	-	-	CASSFRGAVVRELFF	TGTGCCAGCAGTTTTCGCGGGGCCGTCGTAAGGGAGCTGTTTTTT